The 27 T cell receptor beta chains presented below share a single source sample, sequenced in a study of blood T cells in healthy people across ages. Combining a sample-barcoded 5' primer with a J-beta primer mix, a second PCR ran for about 7 to 11 cycles. MiXCR was run by TCRdb on the 5' RACE reads, yielding one entry per CDR3 protein. The table includes about 730,000 distinct CDR3 sequences, approximately 39% detected once. The sequenced sample consisted of blood. All receptors derive from a woman aged 55 to 70 in good health.

This chain links TRBV6-2 or TRBV6-3 with TRBJ2-5, with 8 bases that match TRBD1. The DNA end lines up better with TRBJ2-7; the J call may be wrong. CDR1 is MNHEY, CDR2 SVGEGT, per germline. The CDR3 length is 13 residues. The CDR3 loop reads CASSPTGVNEQYF. CDR3 DNA: TGTGCCAGCAGCCCGACAGGGGTCAACGAGCAGTACTTC.

Points on this clonotype: This may be a read error, as it is one base from a much larger clone. The rearrangement joins TRBV10-3 to TRBJ2-1; TRBD1 is a possible D gene (5 bases). This CDR3 spans 13 amino acids. Trimming pared 4 bases from V and 5 bases from J, leaving 9 bases between. CDR1 is ENHRY and CDR2 is SYGVKD in the germline V gene. CDR3 in amino acids: CAISADSHNEQFF. The DNA for the CDR3 is TGTGCCATCAGTGCCGACAGTCACAATGAGCAGTTCTTC.

This clonotype occurred a few times. This chain links TRBV28 with TRBJ1-4, with D maybe TRBD1 (6 bases). The ends were cut back, 8 bases at V and 3 bases at J, with 19 bases in the middle. The CDR3 is 16 amino acids. Germline V gene sequence: CDR1 MDHEN, CDR2 SYDVKM. The CDR3 here is CASSPVVGQSNEKLFF. The CDR3 DNA reads TGTGCCAGCTCTCCGGTGGTCGGACAGTCTAATGAAAAACTGTTTTTT.

This clonotype was counted a few times. The CDR3 nucleotides are TGTGCCATCAGTGAGCGACAGGGTGAGGGTGGCTACACCTTC. Translating gives CAISERQGEGGYTF. The V gene is TRBV10-3, the J gene TRBJ1-2, with 7 bases fitting TRBD1. Germline V gives CDR1 ENHRY, CDR2 SYGVKD. CDR3 length equals 14 residues. The junction had 7 bases not matched to a gene; V was cut back by 2 bases and J by 7 bases.

On this clonotype itself: One end of the junction varies from germline; a read error may be responsible. J is TRBJ2-1 and V is TRBV9; no clear D gene. From germline, CDR1 is SGDLS and CDR2 YYNGEE. The CDR3 sequence is 15 residues long. CDR3 coding DNA: TGTGCCAGCAGCGTAGGGATTAGCAGTTACAATGGGCAGTTCTTC. It encodes CASSVGISSYNGQFF.

This chain connects TRBV20-1 to TRBJ1-1; 7 positions agree with TRBD1. The trim removed 4 bases at V and 5 bases at J, leaving 7 bases unmatched. This CDR3 has 13 amino acids. Germline V CDR1 and CDR2: DFQATT, SNEGSKA (reference sequence). The CDR3 DNA is TGCAGTGCTAATGAACAGGGGAGGACTGAAGCTTTCTTT. Residues: CSANEQGRTEAFF.

This clonotype was seen only a few times. The V call is TRBV29-1, the J call TRBJ2-1, with a weak D call TRBD1 (5 bases). Trimming removed 0 bases from V and 8 bases from J, with 5 bases in between. The CDR3 runs 11 residues. Germline-derived CDR1 and CDR2 are SQVTM and ANQGSEA. DNA for the CDR3: TGCAGCGTTGAAGAGGGGCATGAGCAGTTCTTC. Protein sequence: CSVEEGHEQFF.

V gene TRBV24-1 combines with J gene TRBJ2-3; TRBD2 is a possible D gene (6 bases). Germline values: CDR1 KGHDR, CDR2 SFDVKD. The length of the CDR3 is 15 residues. V lost 12 bases, J lost 2 bases, and 20 bases lay in between. The CDR3 DNA follows: TGTGCCGCCCAGGGAGCGGGCTTACTCACAGATACGCAGTATTTT. Amino acids: CAAQGAGLLTDTQYF.

Regarding this clonotype: The germline gene is not matched at one end of the junction; a read error may be the cause. This sequence joins TRBV5-1 and TRBJ2-3; the D is unclear. CDR3 length: 12 residues. Per germline, CDR1 SGHRS and CDR2 YFSETQ. The DNA of the CDR3 is TGCACCAGCAGCTTGGATACAGATACGCAGTATTTT. Its translation: CTSSLDTDTQYF.

This clonotype occurred many times. The rearrangement joins TRBV29-1 to TRBJ2-1, with 9 bases fitting TRBD1. The germline V gene has CDR1 SQVTM and CDR2 ANQGSEA. Trimming at V came to 6 bases and at J to 0 bases, leaving 6 bases not matched to a gene. CDR3 length: 15 residues. CDR3: CSVAGTGSSYNEQFF. CDR3 DNA sequence: TGCAGCGTGGCAGGGACAGGGAGCTCCTACAATGAGCAGTTCTTC.

The chain uses TRBV3-1 and TRBJ2-3, with 9 positions matching TRBD1. V was pared by 1 base and J by 4 bases, with 9 bases of the junction left unmatched. Germline CDR1 is LGHDT and CDR2 is YNNKEL (reference sequence). The CDR3 extends over 17 amino acids. The CDR3 nucleotides read TGTGCCAGCAGCCAAGGGACAGGGGAGATAACCGCAGATACGCAGTATTTT. The encoded protein is CASSQGTGEITADTQYF.

The chain has TRBV28 and TRBJ2-1, with TRBD1 identical over 7 bases. Near its end, the DNA agrees better with TRBJ2-7, so the J call may be wrong. CDR1 is MDHEN, CDR2 SYDVKM, per germline. This CDR3 contains 13 residues. DNA for the CDR3: TGTGCCAGCAGATCCGGACAGGACAATGAGCAGTACTTC. It yields the protein CASRSGQDNEQYF.

This clonotype was counted at least ten times. The chain employs TRBV12-3 or TRBV12-4 and TRBJ2-1, with D tentatively TRBD2 (6 bases). This CDR3 is 14 amino acids long. V was pared by 7 bases and J by 7 bases, with 17 bases between. The DNA for the CDR3 is TGTGCCAGCACCCTCGGCGGGGCGCGGAATGAGCAGTTCTTC. It yields the protein CASTLGGARNEQFF.

The chain employs TRBV29-1 and TRBJ2-7; perhaps TRBD2 as D (5 bases). V was cut by 4 bases and J by 2 bases, with 18 bases left in between. CDR1 and CDR2 (germline): SQVTM, ANQGSEA. The CDR3 spans 15 residues. The DNA for the CDR3 is TGCAGCGTTGGAAACTCGGGAAAGGGTCCCTACGAGCAGTACTTC. Amino acid sequence: CSVGNSGKGPYEQYF.

As regards this clonotype: Since a much larger clone is just one base distant, this may be a read error. The chain recombines TRBV5-1 with TRBJ2-7, with 7 bases lining up with TRBD1. Germline V gives CDR1 SGHRS, CDR2 YFSETQ. The V and J ends lost 2 bases and 6 bases, in that order; junction bases with no gene match: 8. The CDR3 spans 14 residues. For the CDR3, the DNA is TGCGCCAGCAGCTTCGAGGGACAGCCCTGCGAGCAGTACTTC. It is translated as CASSFEGQPCEQYF.

This clonotype was seen repeatedly, ten times or more. The CDR3 sequence: CAISDRGASNEQFF. As DNA, the CDR3 is TGTGCCATCAGTGATCGGGGGGCGAGTAATGAGCAGTTCTTC. This chain connects TRBV10-3 to TRBJ2-1, with D possibly TRBD2 on 7 matching bases. The germline gives CDR1 ENHRY, CDR2 SYGVKD. Deletions cut 3 bases from V and 7 bases from J, with 13 bases between. The CDR3 has 14 residues.

This clonotype came up many times. This chain uses TRBV12-3 or TRBV12-4 with TRBJ2-4; D may be TRBD1 or TRBD2 (5 bases each). The CDR3 is 14 residues long. V lost 4 bases, J lost 1 base, and 8 bases lay in between. The CDR3 sequence: CASSSWGAKNIQYF. The CDR3 DNA reads as TGTGCCAGCAGTTCCTGGGGGGCCAAAAACATTCAGTACTTC.

The chain couples TRBV14 to TRBJ2-7; D is unresolved. This CDR3 has 12 residues. Trimming took 8 bases from V and 7 from J, leaving 15 bases between them. Germline V gene lookup returns CDR1 SGHDN and CDR2 FVKESK. CDR3 in amino acids: CASGDGLNEQYF. The CDR3 nucleotides are TGTGCCAGCGGGGATGGTTTGAATGAGCAGTACTTC. The variable domain in full, completed from reference TRBV14 and TRBJ2-7, reads EAGVTQFPSHSVIEKGQTVTLRCDPISGHDNLYWYRRVMGKEIKFLLHFVKESKQDESGMPNNRFLAERTGGTYSTLKVQPAELEDSGVYFCASGDGLNEQYFGPGTRLTVT.

This clonotype showed up just a few times. The junction differs from germline at one of its ends, possibly a read error. The chain uses TRBV14 and TRBJ2-6; 8 positions match TRBD1. The CDR3 has 18 amino acids. Germline V gene data show CDR1 as SGHDN and CDR2 as FVKESK. Here the CDR3 reads CASSPRGTGFSGASVLTF. CDR3 sequence (DNA): TGTGCCAGCAGCCCCCGGGGGACAGGTTTCTCTGGGGCCAGCGTCCTGACTTTC.

This clonotype was seen a few times. The rearrangement joins TRBV4-3 to TRBJ1-5; a possible D gene is TRBD1 (6 bases). CDR1 is LGHNA, CDR2 YSLEER, per germline. Trimming removed 4 bases at V and 5 bases at J, with 9 bases between. This CDR3 contains 13 residues. The CDR3 sequence is CASSRGGHQPQHF. CDR3 bases: TGCGCCAGCAGCCGAGGGGGTCATCAGCCCCAGCATTTT.

J is TRBJ2-7 and V is TRBV13, with D unresolved. CDR1 and CDR2 from the germline V gene are PRHDT and FYEKMQ (reference sequence). The CDR3 is made up of 13 amino acids. The ends were cut back, 4 bases at V and 5 bases at J, with 12 bases in the middle. The CDR3: CASSSRVRHEQYF. The DNA for the CDR3 is TGTGCCAGCAGCTCCCGGGTTCGCCACGAGCAGTACTTC.

This clonotype occurred a few times. The chain uses TRBV5-1 and TRBJ2-3; TRBD2 is a possible D gene (6 bases). The length of the CDR3 is 14 residues. Germline CDR1 is SGHRS and CDR2 is YFSETQ. Trimming shortened V by 0 bases and J by 5 bases, and 10 bases separated the two germline ends. CDR3 sequence: CASSLDGRIDTQYF. For the CDR3, the DNA is TGCGCCAGCAGCTTGGACGGGAGAATAGATACGCAGTATTTT. Together with reference TRBV5-1 and TRBJ2-3, the CDR3 gives the full variable domain: KAGVTQTPRYLIKTRGQQVTLSCSPISGHRSVSWYQQTPGQGLQFLFEYFSETQRNKGNFPGRFSGRQFSNSRSEMNVSTLELGDSALYLCASSLDGRIDTQYFGPGTRLTVL.

The chain joins TRBV20-1 to TRBJ2-1, with a possible D match to TRBD2 (7 bases). Trimming removed 6 bases at V and 7 bases at J, with 13 bases between. The CDR3 totals 12 residues. Germline assignment: CDR1 DFQATT and CDR2 SNEGSKA (reference sequence). DNA of the CDR3: TGCAGTGCCGGGGGGCGGGAGAATGAGCAGTTCTTC. Translating gives CSAGGRENEQFF.

V is TRBV5-1 and J is TRBJ1-5; no clear D. Germline CDR1 SGHRS, CDR2 YFSETQ. This CDR3 is 15 amino acids long. V was cut by 1 base and J by 2 bases, with 10 bases left in between. This CDR3 is CASSLRGSGNQPQHF. CDR3 nucleotide sequence: TGCGCCAGCAGCTTGCGGGGATCAGGCAATCAGCCCCAGCATTTT.

J is TRBJ2-3 and V is TRBV11-3, with D unclear. Germline CDR1 and CDR2: SGHNT and YENEEA. Trimming took off 5 bases at V and 1 base at J, with 7 bases between the two ends. The length of the CDR3 is 13 residues. The CDR3 protein is CASSIGRTDTQYF. In DNA, the CDR3 is TGTGCCAGCAGCATAGGGCGCACAGATACGCAGTATTTT. Full variable domain (remainder filled in from reference TRBV11-3 and TRBJ2-3): EAGVVQSPRYKIIEKKQPVAFWCNPISGHNTLYWYLQNLGQGPELLIRYENEEAVDDSQLPKDRFSAERLKGVDSTLKIQPAELGDSAVYLCASSIGRTDTQYFGPGTRLTVL.

This clonotype was picked up many times. The chain has TRBV3-1 and TRBJ2-3, with D perhaps matching TRBD2 (5 bases). Trimming left V 2 bases short and J 9 bases short, with 12 bases between. Germline CDR1 and CDR2: LGHDT and YNNKEL (reference sequence). This CDR3 contains 13 residues. The CDR3 DNA is TGTGCCAGCAGCCAACAGGACTCGACAACGCAGTATTTT. Its protein product is CASSQQDSTTQYF.

This clonotype was recorded a few times. This chain joins TRBV10-3 and TRBJ2-1; TRBD2 might be the D (5 bases). Deletions cut 5 bases from V and 7 bases from J, with 12 bases between. This CDR3 is 13 amino acids long. CDR1 ENHRY and CDR2 SYGVKD come from the germline V gene. The CDR3 spells CAISPVAGNEQFF. In nucleotides, the CDR3 is TGTGCCATCAGTCCCGTGGCGGGTAATGAGCAGTTCTTC.